Listed below are T cell receptor beta chains from one sample, sequenced in a study of glioma-infiltrating T cells after dendritic cell vaccination. The data were produced by immunoSEQ multiplex PCR, yet TCRdb's version contains in-frame clones alone and is incomplete. The data show over 70,000 clones, over 70% seen once. Material: blood, obtained before dendritic cell vaccination. Receptors were obtained from a human donor with glioblastoma. The CDR3 runs from the conserved cysteine through the conserved F or W. The D gene is left open where the match is weak. Only some rows state a clone size, as once, few, many or a class for expanded clones.

size	V	J	D	DNA	CDR3
few	TRBV6-5	TRBJ2-3	TRBD2	TGTGCCAGCAGTGAAGGACTAGCCACAGATACGCAGTATTTT	CASSEGLATDTQYF
few	TRBV2	TRBJ1-4	.	TGTGCCAGCAGTGAGCAGGGGACTAATGAAAAACTGTTTTTT	CASSEQGTNEKLFF
.	TRBV21-1	TRBJ1-1	.	TGTGCCAGCAGCAAATTCTTGCTACAGGGGGTGGGCTACACTGAAGCTTTCTTT	CASSKFLLQGVGYTEAFF
.	TRBV10-1	TRBJ2-2	.	TGCGCCAGCACGACAGGGAACACCGGGGAGCTGTTTTTT	CASTTGNTGELFF
few	TRBV19	TRBJ2-6	.	TGTGCCAGTACCCCCGGGTGGGTGAGCTCTGGGGCCAACGTCCTGACTTTC	CASTPGWVSSGANVLTF
.	TRBV19	TRBJ1-2	TRBD1	TGTGCCAGTACCCCGACAGGGCCAAACTATGGCTACACCTTC	CASTPTGPNYGYTF
.	TRBV12-1	TRBJ1-5	.	TGTGCCAGCAGCTTTGCGACCAGGATGCGGACAGCGAAATATCAGCCCCAGCATTTT	CASSFATRMRTAKYQPQHF
few	TRBV6-6	TRBJ1-5	TRBD1	TGTGCCACCCGGACAGGGTCGGCGGGTCAGCCCCAGCATTTT	CATRTGSAGQPQHF
.	TRBV5-1	TRBJ2-1	TRBD2	TGCGCCAGCAGCTTGGAAGCGGGAGGGCCGAATGAGCAGTTCTTC	CASSLEAGGPNEQFF
.	TRBV27	TRBJ2-3	.	TGTGCCAGCAGTCCCCGGTGGTTAGATACGCAGTATTTT	CASSPRWLDTQYF
.	TRBV11-2	TRBJ1-3	TRBD1	TGTGCCAGCAGCTTAGGCGGGACAGGGGAAAACACCATATATTTT	CASSLGGTGENTIYF
.	TRBV14	TRBJ1-2	.	TGTGCCAGCAGCCAAGTATTCCCCCCTTGGAGAGGCTACACCTTC	CASSQVFPPWRGYTF
.	TRBV20-1	TRBJ2-7	.	TGCAGTGCTAGGTCGGTTTACGAGCAGTACTTC	CSARSVYEQYF
.	TRBV7-9	TRBJ2-2	.	TGTGCCAGCAGTCGGGGCACCGGGGAGCTGTTTTTT	CASSRGTGELFF
.	TRBV19	TRBJ2-6	.	TGTGCCAGTAGTACTGGACAGTTCTCTGGGGCCAACGTCCTGACTTTC	CASSTGQFSGANVLTF
.	TRBV4-1	TRBJ2-1	.	TGCGCCAGCAGCCAAGATCGGAATAGCCTCTCCTACAATGAGCAGTTCTTC	CASSQDRNSLSYNEQFF
.	TRBV9	TRBJ2-1	TRBD1	TGTGCCAGCAACCGGCGGGGACAGGGGACCTACAATGAGCAGTTCTTC	CASNRRGQGTYNEQFF
.	TRBV4-1	TRBJ2-7	.	TGCGCCAGCAGCCAAGATGTCGGGACATTCGGACCCTACGAGCAGTACTTC	CASSQDVGTFGPYEQYF
once	TRBV9	TRBJ2-2	.	TGTGCCAGCAGCGTCGGGCAGGGTCTAAACACCGGGGAGCTGTTTTTT	CASSVGQGLNTGELFF
.	TRBV5-8	TRBJ1-2	TRBD1	TGTGCCAGCACCAAATCGGACAGGACTGATGGCTACACCTTC	CASTKSDRTDGYTF
.	TRBV20-1	TRBJ2-5	.	TGCAGTGCTAGTCAGGCTGAGACCCAGTACTTC	CSASQAETQYF
.	TRBV6-5	TRBJ1-4	.	TGTGCCAGCAGTTACTACTCAACAGGTGAAAAACTGTTTTTT	CASSYYSTGEKLFF
.	TRBV5-1	TRBJ2-1	TRBD2	TGCGCCAGCAGCGATCGGACTAGCGGGCCTGGATTCTTC	CASSDRTSGPGFF
once	TRBV6-5	TRBJ2-7	TRBD1	TGTGCCAGCAGTTACGCGCAGGGGGCTTATTTCGAGCAGTACTTC	CASSYAQGAYFEQYF
.	TRBV6-1	TRBJ2-3	.	TGTGCCAGCAGTGAAGCAGGACAGCAACCTGAGTATTTT	CASSEAGQQPEYF
.	TRBV25-1	TRBJ1-2	.	TGTGCCAGCACCCAGGGCGGTTACTCGGTCTATGGCTACACCTTC	CASTQGGYSVYGYTF
.	TRBV7-2	TRBJ1-5	.	TGTGCCAGCAGCCGGAGTGGCAATCAGCCCCAGCATTTT	CASSRSGNQPQHF
.	TRBV15	TRBJ2-2	TRBD1	TGTGCCACCAGCGCCAGGGGGCCCGGGGAGCTGTTTTTT	CATSARGPGELFF
.	TRBV7-2	TRBJ1-2	.	TGTGCCAGCAGCTTAGGAATGCAGGGTACCTATGGCTACACCTTC	CASSLGMQGTYGYTF
.	TRBV7-2	TRBJ1-2	TRBD1	TGTGCCAGCAGCACCCGGGACAGGGGGCGGGGTGGCTACACCTTC	CASSTRDRGRGGYTF
.	TRBV5-4	TRBJ2-3	TRBD2	TGTGCCAGCAGCTTGGCGGGACTAGCGGGGCATACGCAGTATTTT	CASSLAGLAGHTQYF